Listed below are T cell receptor beta chains from one sample, sequenced in a study of control samples from healthy donors and cancer patients. Data came from immunoSEQ multiplex PCR; TCRdb stores just in-frame clones and leaves some out. In the table there are tens of thousands of clones, roughly 85% of which are singletons. Sequenced input: blood. The receptors originated from a man between 60 and 75 years old in good health. CDR3s include the opening cysteine and the closing phenylalanine or tryptophan. D genes are given only for firm matches. Not all rows give a size; the values are once, few, many and, for expanded clones, a class.

.,TRBD1,TRBJ2-2,TRBV5-1,CASSLELPGQQPGELFF,TGCGCCAGCAGCTTAGAACTTCCGGGACAGCAACCCGGGGAGCTGTTTTTT
.,.,TRBJ2-3,TRBV28,CASSLGGGTDTQYF,TGTGCCAGCAGTTTAGGAGGGGGCACAGATACGCAGTATTTT
once,.,TRBJ2-7,TRBV19,CASSIRSGEDEQYF,TGTGCCAGTAGTATCCGGTCAGGGGAGGACGAGCAGTACTTC
once,.,TRBJ2-7,TRBV29-1,CSVLGQGYEQYF,TGCAGCGTCCTCGGGCAGGGCTACGAGCAGTACTTC
few,.,TRBJ1-5,TRBV7-2,CATGYRESNQPQHF,TGTGCCACAGGATACAGGGAAAGCAATCAGCCCCAGCATTTT
.,.,TRBJ2-1,TRBV20-1,CSASRSNEQFF,TGCAGTGCTAGCCGAAGTAATGAGCAGTTCTTC
.,TRBD2,TRBJ2-7,TRBV28,CASSGTTRYEQYF,TGTGCCAGCTCCGGGACTACCAGATACGAGCAGTACTTC
.,.,TRBJ1-1,TRBV5-5,CASSLTGTLTEAFF,TGTGCCAGCAGCCTTACCGGGACACTGACTGAAGCTTTCTTT
.,.,TRBJ1-4,TRBV6-2/TRBV6-3,CASSYSSRKLFF,TGTGCCAGCAGTTACTCGTCTAGAAAACTGTTTTTT
.,.,TRBJ1-2,TRBV25-1,CASQWGREEYGYTF,TGTGCCAGCCAATGGGGGAGGGAGGAGTATGGCTACACCTTC
.,TRBD1,TRBJ1-2,TRBV2,CASTNQRTGGGYTF,TGTGCCAGCACCAACCAACGGACAGGTGGGGGCTACACCTTC
.,TRBD1,TRBJ1-1,TRBV28,CASSWAGGSEAFF,TGTGCCAGCAGTTGGGCAGGGGGCTCTGAAGCTTTCTTT
.,.,TRBJ2-2,TRBV19,CASSISSNTGELFF,TGTGCCAGTAGTATCTCCTCGAACACCGGGGAGCTGTTTTTT
.,.,TRBJ2-1,TRBV30,CAWTSMGGSLGNEQFF,TGTGCCTGGACCTCGATGGGGGGCTCTCTGGGGAATGAGCAGTTCTTC
.,.,TRBJ2-3,TRBV18,CASSPRRGGTDTQYF,TGTGCCAGCTCACCTCGAAGGGGGGGCACAGATACGCAGTATTTT
.,TRBD1,TRBJ1-5,TRBV7-8,CASSVVRGNNQPQHF,TGTGCCAGCAGCGTAGTCAGGGGGAACAATCAGCCCCAGCATTTT
.,.,TRBJ2-1,TRBV6-2/TRBV6-3,CASSLGTARGEQFF,TGTGCCAGCAGCCTCGGGACTGCGAGGGGTGAGCAGTTCTTC
.,.,TRBJ2-7,TRBV7-2,CASSPPRAGTYEQYF,TGTGCCAGCAGCCCCCCACGGGCCGGTACCTACGAGCAGTACTTC
few,.,TRBJ2-5,TRBV18,CASSRPQALEETQYF,TGTGCCAGCTCACGACCCCAGGCGTTGGAAGAGACCCAGTACTTC
.,.,TRBJ2-7,TRBV11-2,CASSLREGFTYEQYF,TGTGCCAGCAGCTTGAGAGAGGGCTTCACCTACGAGCAGTACTTC
.,.,TRBJ2-1,TRBV5-1,CASSSLGQIVSNEQFF,TGCGCCAGCAGCTCCCTCGGACAAATAGTTAGCAATGAGCAGTTCTTC
.,TRBD1,TRBJ2-2,TRBV19,CASRQDRVNTGELFF,TGTGCCAGTAGACAGGACAGGGTCAACACCGGGGAGCTGTTTTTT
.,TRBD1,TRBJ1-1,TRBV30,CAWSSGQGVGAFF,TGTGCCTGGAGCTCGGGACAGGGGGTTGGAGCTTTCTTT
.,.,TRBJ1-2,TRBV7-9,CASSLEGQGALYGYTF,TGTGCCAGCAGCTTAGAGGGTCAGGGTGCGCTCTATGGCTACACCTTC
.,.,TRBJ1-6,TRBV6-5,CASGFAVYNSPLHF,TGTGCCAGCGGATTTGCAGTCTATAATTCACCCCTCCACTTT
.,.,TRBJ1-1,TRBV19,CASSIGANTEAFF,TGTGCCAGTAGTATCGGGGCGAACACTGAAGCTTTCTTT
once,.,TRBJ1-1,TRBV5-4,CASSLAIAAEAFF,TGTGCCAGCAGCTTGGCTATAGCAGCTGAAGCTTTCTTT
.,.,TRBJ1-6,TRBV4-3,CASSQSRSDNSPLHF,TGCGCCAGCAGCCAGAGCCGCAGTGATAATTCACCCCTCCACTTT
.,.,TRBJ2-7,TRBV2,CASSEEKVGTPWYEQYF,TGTGCCAGCAGTGAGGAAAAGGTGGGAACACCTTGGTACGAGCAGTACTTC
.,.,TRBJ1-1,TRBV18,CASSPPGRGGLNTEAFF,TGTGCCAGCTCACCACCCGGGAGGGGAGGTCTGAACACTGAAGCTTTCTTT
.,.,TRBJ2-7,TRBV4-3,CASSQDRQPAYEQYF,TGCGCCAGCAGCCAAGATCGACAGCCCGCCTACGAGCAGTACTTC
once,.,TRBJ1-1,TRBV11-2,CASSTLTGYTEAFF,TGTGCCAGCAGCACCCTGACAGGATACACTGAAGCTTTCTTT
.,TRBD2,TRBJ2-7,TRBV6-6,CASSLSSGTYEQYF,TGTGCCAGCAGTTTGTCTAGCGGAACCTACGAGCAGTACTTC
.,.,TRBJ1-1,TRBV18,CASSPIEGPDTEAFF,TGTGCCAGCTCACCCATCGAGGGGCCTGACACTGAAGCTTTCTTT
.,TRBD1,TRBJ2-7,TRBV28,CASRRDRVSYEQYF,TGTGCCAGCCGAAGGGACAGGGTTTCCTACGAGCAGTACTTC
.,TRBD2,TRBJ2-3,TRBV5-6,CASSPWTSGGRTDTQYF,TGTGCCAGCAGCCCATGGACTAGCGGGGGGAGGACAGATACGCAGTATTTT
.,.,TRBJ1-2,TRBV20-1,CSARAGRTYTF,TGCAGTGCTAGGGCAGGGAGGACCTACACCTTC